Below, 4 T cell receptor beta chains from the same sample are listed, as sequenced in a study of CD8+ T cells in alopecia areata. RNA extraction and reverse transcription yielded cDNA as sequencing template. Sequenced by immunoSEQ multiplex PCR; TCRdb stores in-frame clones only, minus some. The data show tens of thousands of clones, about 44% seen once. The specimen was CD8+ T cells sorted from blood, collected at week 0. The receptors were gathered from a human donor with alopecia areata.

This chain links TRBV2 with TRBJ1-5; possible D gene TRBD1, 5 bases. The V gene lost 2 bases and the J gene lost 1 base, with 18 bases spanning the gap. There are 18 residues in the CDR3. The germline gives CDR1 SNHLY, CDR2 FYNNEI. This chain's CDR3 is CASSEQEFFGGSNQPQHF. Written as DNA, the CDR3 is TGTGCCAGCAGTGAACAGGAGTTTTTCGGGGGAAGCAATCAGCCCCAGCATTTT.

This chain joins TRBV4-2 and TRBJ2-4; D may match TRBD1 or TRBD2 (5 bases each). The V end was cut by 1 base, the J end by 7 bases, with 23 bases between. Germline V lookup: CDR1 LGHNA, CDR2 YNFKEQ. The CDR3 is 18 amino acids. In nucleotides, the CDR3 is TGTGCCAGCAGCCAAGGCCGGGGAGTGGGGCTACCGGGGAACATTCAGTACTTC. Its translation is CASSQGRGVGLPGNIQYF.

The gene calls are TRBV6-5 and TRBJ1-1; D gene unclear. Germline V gene sequence: CDR1 MNHEY, CDR2 SVGAGI. V was trimmed by 5 bases and J by 3 bases, leaving 10 bases between them. This CDR3 has 13 residues. The CDR3 reads CASSIGGDTEAFF. CDR3 sequence (DNA): TGTGCCAGCAGTATCGGTGGGGACACTGAAGCTTTCTTT.

This clone was detected only a few times. In nucleotides, the CDR3 is TGTGCCAGCAGTGAAAACGGGAACAGGGGGCAGGAGACCCAGTACTTC. Translation gives CASSENGNRGQETQYF. The V gene is TRBV6-1, the J gene TRBJ2-5; 9 bases map to TRBD1. CDR3 size: 16 residues. V trimming: 2 bases; J trimming: 5 bases; junction bases outside the gene matches: 9. Germline assignment: CDR1 MNHNS and CDR2 SASEGT.